The T cell receptor beta chain described here comes from a study of blood T cells in healthy people across ages. Donors were healthy Caucasian individuals from Russia aged about 6 to 95. The authors isolated at least 6 million PBMCs per sample. Trimming stripped 6 bases from V and 8 bases from J, with 19 bases between. The length of the CDR3 is 14 residues. Germline-derived CDR1 and CDR2 are DFQATT and SNEGSKA (reference sequence). With a J-beta primer mix and a sample-barcoded 5' primer, a second PCR ran roughly 6 to 12 cycles. Individual samples furnished no less than 3 million CDR3-containing paired-end reads apiece. TCRdb reprocessed the 5' RACE reads via MiXCR and lists one record per CDR3 protein. The sample comprises approximately 810,000 distinct CDR3 sequences, around 34% of which are singletons, and around 13% rests with the top ten.

The sequence was collected from a man aged 18 to 30 in good health. Source material: blood. This chain uses TRBV20-1 with TRBJ1-4; D is undetermined. The CDR3 bases are TGCAGTGCCAGAACCGTTACTAAAGGGGAAAAACTGTTTTTT. Residues: CSARTVTKGEKLFF.